This TCR beta chain was documented in a study of cytomegalovirus exposure and HLA in healthy donors. Study-wide background: Earlier sequencing of 200 million or so T cells yielded 90 million to 140 million unique TCR beta sequences.

The donors (healthy individuals) were bone marrow donors. For this clone: Antigen unknown.

Study-wide results and caveats: Analysis was performed later, and it showed HLA-associated TCR beta chains to be more clonally expanded than equally common others.

J lost 3 bases, V lost 5 bases, and 3 bases had no gene match. The CDR3 runs 13 residues. Germline V lookup: CDR1 SEHNR, CDR2 FQNEAQ (reference sequence). A multiplex PCR was run with 60 Vbeta primers and 13 Jbeta primers. Using immunoSEQ multiplex PCR, the repertoire was profiled, and TCRdb retains in-frame clones only, with some absent. The sample has roughly 250,000 clones, 84% seen once. The genes are TRBV7-9 and TRBJ2-7; 8 nucleotides line up with TRBD1. The TCR comes from a woman aged 40 to 50 in good health and CMV-seropositive. The sample consisted of PBMCs. The CDR3 DNA reads as TGTGCCAGCAGCGGAGGACAGGGCTACGAGCAGTACTTC. Residues: CASSGGQGYEQYF. Full variable domain (outside the CDR3, taken from reference TRBV7-9 and TRBJ2-7): DTGVSQNPRHKITKRGQNVTFRCDPISEHNRLYWYRQTLGQGPEFLTYFQNEAQLEKSRLLSDRFSAERPKGSFSTLEIQRTEQGDSAMYLCASSGGQGYEQYFGPGTRLTVT.